The 21 T cell receptor beta chains listed next were all sequenced from one sample in a study of T-cell reconstitution after alpha-beta-depleted transplantation in children. Unique molecular identifiers were incorporated during preparation of the TCRbeta library. TCRdb re-derived calls from the PCR reads in MiXCR, one entry per CDR3 protein. The sample records about 500,000 distinct CDR3 sequences, about an eighth being singletons. This material consisted of PBMCs, mostly from graft donor cells, taken 180 days after TCRalphabeta/CD19-depleted stem cell transplant. The receptors come from a female patient aged 2 to 10 who had a stem cell transplant for aplastic anemia, so the T cells may come from the graft donor.

This clonotype occurred a few times. The chain has TRBV7-2 and TRBJ2-3, with 16 nucleotides matching TRBD2. J gave up 4 bases and V 5 bases, and 3 bases lay outside the gene matches. Per the germline V gene, CDR1 is SGHTA and CDR2 is FQGNSA. This CDR3 has 16 amino acids. Here the CDR3 reads CASSQGLAGGSDTQYF. DNA of the CDR3: TGTGCCAGCAGCCAGGGACTAGCGGGGGGGTCAGATACGCAGTATTTT.

CDR3 nucleotide sequence: TGCGCCAGCAGCCAAGAATCTAGCGGGACTTTCTACGAGCAGTACTTC. It is translated as CASSQESSGTFYEQYF. The chain joins TRBV4-3 to TRBJ2-7; 9 bases are a match to TRBD2. Trimming cost V 0 bases and J 3 bases; bases outside gene matches: 6. In germline, CDR1 is LGHNA, CDR2 YSLEER. The CDR3 has 16 amino acids.

This sequence joins TRBV7-8 and TRBJ1-3; tentative D call: TRBD1 (6 bases). Germline-derived CDR1 and CDR2 are SGHVS and FQNEAQ. With 1 base removed from V and 2 bases from J, the gap between germline ends came to 12 bases. This CDR3 has 16 amino acids. CDR3 bases: TGTGCCAGCAGCTTAGGGTACAAGGGGGCTGGAAACACCATATATTTT. As protein: CASSLGYKGAGNTIYF.

This clonotype was seen more than once but under ten times. The V call is TRBV3-1, the J call TRBJ1-2, with D perhaps matching TRBD1 (6 bases). CDR3 size: 16 residues. Germline CDR1 is LGHDT and CDR2 is YNNKEL (reference sequence). V dropped 1 base and J dropped 2 bases, with 14 bases sitting between them. The CDR3 spells CASSQAVGTLNYGYTF. The CDR3 DNA follows: TGTGCCAGCAGCCAAGCGGTCGGGACACTGAACTATGGCTACACCTTC.

The gene calls are TRBV7-9 and TRBJ2-1, with D perhaps TRBD1 (6 bases). With 5 bases removed from V and 1 base from J, the gap between germline ends came to 12 bases. The CDR3 totals 15 residues. Germline V gene lookup returns CDR1 SEHNR and CDR2 FQNEAQ (reference sequence). CDR3 bases: TGTGCCAGCAGCGAAGAGGGACATTCCTACAATGAGCAGTTCTTC. Its translation: CASSEEGHSYNEQFF.

The chain employs TRBV7-3 and TRBJ2-1; possible D gene TRBD1, 5 bases. CDR1 SGHTA and CDR2 FQGTGA come from the germline V gene. CDR3 length equals 15 residues. V was clipped by 5 bases and J by 5 bases, with 16 bases between them. The CDR3 spells CASSPTWGPDNEQFF. The DNA of the CDR3 is TGTGCCAGCAGCCCCACGTGGGGCCCAGACAATGAGCAGTTCTTC.

This clonotype has more than one count but fewer than ten. The V gene is TRBV2, the J gene TRBJ1-1; D remains unclear. The germline V and J ends were trimmed by 10 bases and 0 bases, with 9 bases remaining between them. The germline CDR1 and CDR2 sequences are SNHLY and FYNNEI. The CDR3 is 12 amino acids. This CDR3 is CATLRVNTEAFF. The CDR3 DNA follows: TGTGCCACCTTGAGGGTGAACACTGAAGCTTTCTTT.

This chain joins TRBV3-1 and TRBJ1-1; D not certain. This CDR3 contains 14 residues. Per germline, CDR1 LGHDT and CDR2 YNNKEL (reference sequence). The V end was cut by 0 bases, the J end by 11 bases, with 16 bases between. The CDR3 region is CASSQDPAASGAFF. CDR3 DNA: TGTGCCAGCAGCCAAGATCCAGCCGCCAGCGGTGCTTTCTTT.

There are a few counts of this clonotype. The V and J genes are TRBV5-6 and TRBJ1-5, with 9 bases aligning to TRBD1. In germline, CDR1 is SGHDT, CDR2 YYEEEE. V lost 6 bases to trimming and J lost 7 bases; unmatched junction nucleotides: 5. This CDR3 contains 13 residues. For the CDR3, the DNA is TGTGCCAGCAACAAACAGGGGGCACAGCCCCAGCATTTT. Protein: CASNKQGAQPQHF.

The V gene is TRBV27, the J gene TRBJ1-5, with TRBD1 matching over 9 bases. V lost 7 bases and J lost 5; bases outside the gene matches: 9. The V gene's germline CDR1 is MNHEY and CDR2 SMNVEV (reference sequence). CDR3 length: 15 residues. The CDR3 DNA sequence: TGTGCCAGCAAAAACTTGTGGGACAGGGATCAGCCCCAGCATTTT. Its protein product is CASKNLWDRDQPQHF.

The rearrangement joins TRBV28 to TRBJ1-2; TRBD1 matches at 7 bases. V lost 6 bases and J lost 7; bases outside the gene matches: 5. The CDR3 length is 12 residues. Germline V gene lookup returns CDR1 MDHEN and CDR2 SYDVKM. The CDR3: CASSFDRVGYTF. CDR3 coding DNA: TGTGCCAGCAGCTTCGACAGGGTTGGCTACACCTTC.

This clonotype was detected once. The rearrangement uses TRBV19 and TRBJ2-1; 12 bases are a match to TRBD2. J was trimmed by 0 bases and V by 3 bases; bases with no gene match: 15. Germline CDR1 LNHDA, CDR2 SQIVND (reference sequence). The CDR3 is made up of 21 amino acids. Written as DNA, the CDR3 is TGTGCCAGTAGTATGCCTACACTAGCGGGAGGTACCCTTAGCTCCTACAATGAGCAGTTCTTC. Translation gives CASSMPTLAGGTLSSYNEQFF.

The table lists this clonotype with a few counts. This rearrangement joins TRBV6-1 to TRBJ2-1; possibly TRBD2 for D (6 bases). The length of the CDR3 is 16 residues. The germline gives CDR1 MNHNS, CDR2 SASEGT. V lost 7 bases, J lost 4 bases, and 20 bases lay in between. In DNA, the CDR3 is TGTGCCAGCACCCCCAATGGAGCTGGAGGGTACAATGAGCAGTTCTTC. Amino acid sequence: CASTPNGAGGYNEQFF.

This clonotype has a handful of counts. This chain connects TRBV4-3 to TRBJ2-5; 7 bases fit TRBD1. There are 15 residues in the CDR3. The germline CDR1 and CDR2 sequences are LGHNA and YSLEER. V trimming: 4 bases; J trimming: 5 bases; junction bases outside the gene matches: 10. For the CDR3, the DNA is TGCGCCAGCAGCCCTTGGGACAGCCCCCAGGAGACCCAGTACTTC. This codes for CASSPWDSPQETQYF.

This clonotype was seen repeatedly, ten times or more. V usage is TRBV5-5 and J usage is TRBJ2-7; 9 positions agree with TRBD1. Germline V lookup: CDR1 SGHKS, CDR2 YYEKEE (reference sequence). Losses at the gene ends were 4 bases for V and 7 bases for J; bases not matched to a gene: 9. The CDR3 totals 14 residues. The CDR3: CASSPWDRVGEQYV. In DNA, the CDR3 is TGTGCCAGCAGCCCTTGGGACAGGGTGGGAGAGCAGTACGTC.

This sequence joins TRBV12-3 or TRBV12-4 and TRBJ1-5; D not resolved. The CDR3 is made up of 14 amino acids. The V gene lost 6 bases and the J gene lost 3 bases, with 12 bases spanning the gap. CDR3 protein: CASSKKTPNQPQHF. CDR3 nucleotide sequence: TGTGCCAGCAGCAAAAAGACACCCAATCAGCCCCAGCATTTT.

This clonotype was seen only a few times. The V gene is TRBV29-1, the J gene TRBJ2-3, with 12 bases identical to TRBD2. Losses at the gene ends were 5 bases for V and 3 bases for J; bases not matched to a gene: 6. CDR1 SQVTM and CDR2 ANQGSEA come from the germline V gene. CDR3 length: 15 amino acids. Here the CDR3 reads CSVHGGTSGTDTQYF. In DNA form, the CDR3 reads TGCAGCGTTCACGGCGGGACTAGCGGGACAGATACGCAGTATTTT.

This clonotype came up a few times. The chain uses TRBV7-3 and TRBJ2-1; 10 bases are shared with TRBD2. After removal of 5 bases from V and 0 bases from J, the junction contained 7 bases not matched to a gene. The CDR3 covers 17 residues. The germline V gene encodes CDR1 SGHTA and CDR2 FQGTGA. CDR3 nucleotide sequence: TGTGCCAGCAGCAGTGGAGCTAGCGGGAGCTCCTACAATGAGCAGTTCTTC. This sequence encodes CASSSGASGSSYNEQFF.

This clonotype has more than one count but fewer than ten. The J gene is TRBJ1-2, the V gene TRBV7-2; D gene ambiguous. Germline CDR1 SGHTA, CDR2 FQGNSA. This CDR3 spans 17 amino acids. The V end was cut by 5 bases, the J end by 3 bases, with 22 bases between. The CDR3, as DNA: TGTGCCAGCAGCCAACCCGGTAGCCGGTTAATGGACTATGGCTACACCTTC. This translates into CASSQPGSRLMDYGYTF.

The rearrangement uses TRBV5-6 and TRBJ1-1; D ambiguous. The CDR3 loop spans 11 amino acids. Deletions cut 7 bases from V and 8 bases from J, with 12 bases between. Germline V gene sequence: CDR1 SGHDT, CDR2 YYEEEE. DNA for the CDR3: TGTGCCAGCCACACTGGGCCCGAAGCTTTCTTT. This encodes CASHTGPEAFF. Looking up the rest from reference TRBV5-6 and TRBJ1-1 gives the full variable domain: DAGVTQSPTHLIKTRGQQVTLRCSPKSGHDTVSWYQQALGQGPQFIFQYYEEEERQRGNFPDRFSGHQFPNYSSELNVNALLLGDSALYLCASHTGPEAFFGQGTRLTVV.

The V and J genes are TRBV18 and TRBJ1-5; unclear D gene. The CDR3 contains 14 residues. V lost 6 bases to trimming and J lost 4 bases, with 13 bases between them. Germline CDR1 is KGHSH and CDR2 is LQKENI. CDR3 DNA: TGTGCCAGCTCGATCAGACATGGGAATCAGCCCCAGCATTTT. Its protein is CASSIRHGNQPQHF.